This TCR beta chain originates from a study of blood T cell repertoires in COVID-19. Study-level information: Samples representing acute and convalescent COVID-19 were sourced from the United States, Italy and Spain.

Clones were sequenced by immunoSEQ multiplex PCR, and TCRdb holds only the in-frame ones, with some missing. Of about 180,000 clones listed, more than 70% are singletons. CDR1 ENHRY and CDR2 SYGVKD come from the germline V gene. The CDR3 has 13 amino acids. The germline V and J ends were trimmed by 2 bases and 1 base, with 5 bases remaining between them. The specimen was peripheral blood. The receptor's source is a woman over 75 with active or convalescent COVID-19. J is TRBJ1-2 and V is TRBV10-3; D call uncertain. CDR3: CAISELFNYGYTF. CDR3 in DNA: TGTGCCATCAGTGAGCTGTTTAACTATGGCTACACCTTC.